This TCR beta chain was identified in a study of T cell responses to AZD1222 COVID-19 vaccine. Study results and caveats: Nearly half of spike-specific TCRs reportedly target variant regions that are unmutated in the B.1.351 and B.1.1.7 variants.

Libraries were prepared by immunoSEQ multiplex PCR; TCRdb keeps only in-frame clonotypes and omits some of them. This table has about 82,000 clones, 90% appearing once. Germline assignment: CDR1 SGHAT and CDR2 FQNNGV. V lost 6 bases to trimming and J lost 4 bases; unmatched junction nucleotides: 5. The CDR3 has 13 residues. A remark on this clone: The antigen is not known.

The sample consisted of peripheral blood, taken on day 0 of AZD1222 vaccination. The TCR originated in an adult in good health. The chain has TRBV11-2 and TRBJ1-2; 7 bases are shared with TRBD1. Here the CDR3 DNA reads TGTGCCAGCAGACAGGGACAGCCCTATGGCTACACCTTC. It translates to CASRQGQPYGYTF.